Listed below are T cell receptor beta chains from one sample, sequenced in a study of CD8+CD57+ T cells in acquired aplastic anemia. TCRdb recomputed calls from the reads with MiXCR, one row per CDR3 protein. The data show fewer than 200,000 distinct CDR3 sequences, with about 60% seen just once and 45% to 55% held by the top ten. The sequencing sample was made of sorted CD4+, CD8+, or CD8+CD57+ T cells (not recorded which) from PBMCs. These receptors all come from a human donor in good health. Both conserved end residues are part of each CDR3. D genes are given only for firm matches. Some rows have no size entry. The others give once, few or many, or a class for an expanded clone.

v_call,d_call,j_call,clone_size,cdr3_nt,cdr3_aa
TRBV24-1,.,TRBJ1-5,.,TGTGCCACCAGTGACCGAAATACAGGTACCAATCAGCCCCAGCATTTT,CATSDRNTGTNQPQHF
TRBV7-2,.,TRBJ2-7,.,TGTGCCAGCAGCTCGGTTGGGACTTTCTCCTACGAGCAGTACTTC,CASSSVGTFSYEQYF
TRBV20-1,.,TRBJ2-7,.,TGCAGTGCTAGCGCCGACAGGCCCCGCTCCTACGAGCAGTACTTC,CSASADRPRSYEQYF
TRBV9,.,TRBJ2-7,.,TGTGCCAGCAGCGCTACACAGGGCGGCGAGCAGTACTTC,CASSATQGGEQYF
TRBV7-6,.,TRBJ2-7,few,TGTGCCAGCAGCTTCGCGGGGAGAACCGAGCAGTACTTC,CASSFAGRTEQYF
TRBV29-1,.,TRBJ1-1,.,TGCAGCGTTGAAGAGAAGGCGATCACTGAAGCTTTCTTT,CSVEEKAITEAFF
TRBV6-4,.,TRBJ2-1,many,TGTGCCAGCAGTGGGACGGATAACAATGAGCAGTTCTTC,CASSGTDNNEQFF
TRBV5-5,.,TRBJ2-1,.,TGTGCCAGCAGCTTGGACCCACCGGGGATGTTGAATGAGCAGTTCTTC,CASSLDPPGMLNEQFF
TRBV7-9,.,TRBJ2-3,.,TGTGCCAGCAGCTTCGGGGCAGGCGGGGGCACAGATACGCAGTATTTT,CASSFGAGGGTDTQYF
TRBV20-1,.,TRBJ1-6,few,TGCAGTACGAGTACGTCCGGGAACCCTAATTCACCCCTCCACTTT,CSTSTSGNPNSPLHF
TRBV20-1,TRBD1,TRBJ1-2,few,TGCAGTGCTTACTTTCCGGGACAGGTCGACTATGGCTACACCTTC,CSAYFPGQVDYGYTF
TRBV2,.,TRBJ2-5,.,TGTGCCAGCGCCAGTGGAGAGACCCAGTACTTC,CASASGETQYF
TRBV20-1,.,TRBJ2-1,many,TGCAGTGCTAGTCGGCGGGGCTCCTACAATGAGCAGTTCTTC,CSASRRGSYNEQFF
TRBV25-1,.,TRBJ1-2,once,TGTGCCAGCGGTGGGGCGTCACAAAGGGACACCTCGACCTATGGCTACACCTTC,CASGGASQRDTSTYGYTF
TRBV2,.,TRBJ1-1,.,TGTGCCAGCGTTGGGGGGGGGTCTGGATCGCCTGAAGCTTTCTTT,CASVGGGSGSPEAFF
TRBV5-1,.,TRBJ2-1,.,TGCGCCAGCAGCTGGAGCAGGGGAGGTGAGCAGTTCTTC,CASSWSRGGEQFF
TRBV29-1,TRBD1,TRBJ2-7,.,TGCAGCGTTTGGGACAGTCCCTACGAGCAGTACTTC,CSVWDSPYEQYF
TRBV7-3,TRBD1,TRBJ2-4,many,TGTGCCAGCAGCCTTTCCGACAGGGGGTCGGACATTCAGTACTTC,CASSLSDRGSDIQYF
TRBV12-3/TRBV12-4,TRBD1,TRBJ1-1,.,TGTGCCAGCAGACCGACAGGGGATAGAGCTTTCTTT,CASRPTGDRAFF
TRBV7-3,.,TRBJ2-3,.,TGTGCCAGCAGCTTATGGGGGGCTAGCACAGATACGCAGTATTTT,CASSLWGASTDTQYF
TRBV7-3,.,TRBJ1-2,.,TGTGCCAGCAGCTTCCTAGGCGGTTTTAACTATGGCTACACCTTC,CASSFLGGFNYGYTF
TRBV9,.,TRBJ2-1,many,TGTGCCAGCAGTTCCGGGACCGAGCAGTTCTTC,CASSSGTEQFF
TRBV20-1,.,TRBJ2-7,.,TGCAGTGCGAGAACTCTCCTGGGGAACTACGAGCAGTACTTC,CSARTLLGNYEQYF
TRBV24-1,TRBD2,TRBJ2-3,.,TGTGCCACCAGTGATTCGGCGGGCGGGAGGACGCAGTATTTT,CATSDSAGGRTQYF
TRBV7-7,TRBD1,TRBJ1-5,.,TGTGCCAGCAGCGCCTGGGACAGGGATCAGCCCCAGCATTTT,CASSAWDRDQPQHF
TRBV24-1,.,TRBJ1-6,many,TGTGCCACCAGTGATTATTCACCCCTCCACTTT,CATSDYSPLHF
TRBV7-8,.,TRBJ2-2,.,TGTGCCAGCAGCTTAGAGGGTATCGGGGAGCTGTTTTTT,CASSLEGIGELFF
TRBV20-1,TRBD1,TRBJ2-7,.,TGCAGTGCCGGTAAAGGGACAGGGATCTACGAGCAGTACTTC,CSAGKGTGIYEQYF
TRBV7-2,.,TRBJ2-1,.,TGTGCCAGCAGACTGAGCGTGGGCGACTACAAGGAGCAGTTCTTC,CASRLSVGDYKEQFF
TRBV29-1,TRBD1,TRBJ2-7,.,TGCAGCGTTGAAGAGCAACCCGGGACAGCCAGCTCCTACGAGCAGTACTTC,CSVEEQPGTASSYEQYF
TRBV20-1,TRBD1,TRBJ2-7,many,TGCAGTGCTAGAGATGGAACAGGGGCCTACGAGCAGTACTTC,CSARDGTGAYEQYF
TRBV20-1,.,TRBJ2-6,.,TGCAGTGCTAGCGAGGGGGGCGGCACTGAAGCTTTC,CSASEGGGTEAF
TRBV6-5,TRBD2,TRBJ2-2,.,TGTGCCAGCAGTTACTGGGGGGGGTCCGGGGAGCTGTTTTTT,CASSYWGGSGELFF
TRBV24-1,.,TRBJ2-7,.,TGTGCCACCAGTGAGTCCGAGCACGAGCAGTACTTC,CATSESEHEQYF
TRBV28,.,TRBJ2-2,many,TGTGCCAGCAGTGCCGGGAGTAACACCGGGGAGCTGTTTTTT,CASSAGSNTGELFF
TRBV20-1,.,TRBJ2-5,.,TGCAGTGCTAGACCTCGCCAGCGACAAGAGACCCAGTACTTC,CSARPRQRQETQYF
TRBV5-1,TRBD1,TRBJ1-2,.,TGCGCCAGCAGCAAGCCGGGACAGGGACCCTATGGCTACACCTTC,CASSKPGQGPYGYTF
TRBV20-1,.,TRBJ2-5,many,TGCAGTGCTCTAACTCCTCCGAGGGAGACCCAGTACTTC,CSALTPPRETQYF
TRBV24-1,TRBD1,TRBJ1-5,once,TGTGCCACCAGTTGGACAGGCAATCAGCCCCGGCATTTT,CATSWTGNQPRHF
TRBV20-1,TRBD2,TRBJ2-7,.,TGCAGTGCTGACCCAAGGGGCGGGAGGGGGACCGTGCAGTACTTC,CSADPRGGRGTVQYF
TRBV4-1,.,TRBJ1-1,many,TGCGCCAGCAGCCAAGATAGGCCGGGAACTGAAGCTTTCTTT,CASSQDRPGTEAFF
TRBV19,.,TRBJ2-6,.,TGTGCCAGTAGTCCCTGGGAGGCTGGGGCCAACGTCCTGACTTTC,CASSPWEAGANVLTF
TRBV20-1,.,TRBJ2-7,.,TGCAGTGCCGTTCTTGGTCTCTACGGGCAGTACTTC,CSAVLGLYGQYF
TRBV7-9,.,TRBJ1-2,.,TGTGCCAGCAGCTTAGCCCCACTGACTACTACCTTC,CASSLAPLTTTF
TRBV20-1,TRBD2,TRBJ2-5,.,TGCAGTGCTCACCCCTCTGAGAATAGCGGGAGGCCCCAGTACTTC,CSAHPSENSGRPQYF
TRBV7-9,.,TRBJ2-5,few,TGTGCCAGCAGCCTAGGGGTTCCGGGGCGTCGAGAGACCCAGTACTTC,CASSLGVPGRRETQYF
TRBV18,.,TRBJ2-5,many,TGTGCCAGCTCACCACCGGGTACGCGTAACCAAGAGACCCAGTACTTC,CASSPPGTRNQETQYF
TRBV10-3,.,TRBJ1-4,.,TGTGCCATCAGTGAGTCGGGGAGCCCAGTTAGTGAAAAACTGTTTTTT,CAISESGSPVSEKLFF
TRBV25-1,.,TRBJ2-3,.,TGTGCCAGCAGTGAATTACGGAACGCAGATACGCAGTATTTT,CASSELRNADTQYF
TRBV7-3,.,TRBJ1-2,.,TGTGCCAGCAGCTCAAATACCCTGGGAGTCTATGGCTACACCTTC,CASSSNTLGVYGYTF
TRBV29-1,.,TRBJ1-1,.,TGCAGCGTTGAAGATCGCATGGACGTCGTGGGAACTGAAGCTTTCTTT,CSVEDRMDVVGTEAFF
TRBV20-1,.,TRBJ2-1,.,TGCAGTGCAGCACAGGCAGGGGCTCAGTTCTTC,CSAAQAGAQFF